The 18 T cell receptor beta chains below come from one sample, sequenced in a study of pediatric ulcerative colitis. TCRdb keeps only in-frame clones here, not all; method: immunoSEQ multiplex PCR. This sample has under 70,000 clones, with more than 75% found just once. The sample taken for sequencing was blood. The receptor set was obtained from a boy younger than 18 who was a control in a study of pediatric ulcerative colitis.

The chain joins TRBV5-4 to TRBJ1-1, with D unresolved. This CDR3 comprises 14 residues. Germline V lookup: CDR1 SGHNT, CDR2 YYREEE (reference sequence). The V and J ends lost 0 bases and 5 bases respectively, with 11 bases between them. The DNA for the CDR3 is TGTGCCAGCAGCTTGGCCCAGGACCCAACTGAAGCTTTCTTT. It yields the protein CASSLAQDPTEAFF.

This sequence joins TRBV7-8 and TRBJ1-2, with D possibly being TRBD1 (6 bases). V lost 8 bases to trimming and J lost 2 bases, with 24 bases between them. This CDR3 region has 17 residues. Looked up from germline, CDR1 is SGHVS and CDR2 is FQNEAQ. Here the CDR3 reads CASLVGRRGLRNYGYTF. The CDR3 DNA reads as TGTGCCAGCCTGGTAGGGCGCAGGGGCTTGAGGAACTATGGCTACACCTTC.

The chain uses TRBV9 and TRBJ2-1, with 8 bases matching TRBD1. The CDR3 length is 15 residues. V shed 3 bases and J 6 bases; nucleotides not matched to a gene: 8. The germline gives CDR1 SGDLS, CDR2 YYNGEE. CDR3 nucleotides: TGTGCCAGCAGCGAAAGGACAGGGATAAGCAATGAGCAGTTCTTC. Residues: CASSERTGISNEQFF.

This clone has a single count. CDR3 nucleotide sequence: TGTGCCAGCAGTTTATCTTACGGGGGGCGGGGTGAAAAACTGTTTTTT. This sequence encodes CASSLSYGGRGEKLFF. The V gene is TRBV27, the J gene TRBJ1-4, with a possible D match to TRBD1 (6 bases). This CDR3 has 16 residues. The germline CDR1 and CDR2 sequences are MNHEY and SMNVEV (reference sequence). The V gene lost 0 bases and the J gene lost 7 bases, with 15 bases spanning the gap.

The V call is TRBV5-6, the J call TRBJ1-2, with TRBD1 identical over 11 bases. Germline V gives CDR1 SGHDT, CDR2 YYEEEE. V gave up 4 bases and J gave up 8 bases; unmatched junction bases: 7. The CDR3 sequence is 14 residues long. The CDR3 DNA follows: TGTGCCAGCAGCCCGGACAGGGGGCTCGGGGGCTACACCTTC. It translates to CASSPDRGLGGYTF.

The chain joins TRBV10-2 to TRBJ2-2; D is undetermined. The CDR3 totals 15 residues. Per the germline V gene, CDR1 is WSHSY and CDR2 is SAAADI. Trimming cost V 7 bases and J 2 bases, with 14 bases left between them. CDR3 DNA sequence: TGCGCCAGCACCCTTCCAGCGAGCAACACCGGGGAGCTGTTTTTT. This codes for CASTLPASNTGELFF.

V gene TRBV6-1 combines with J gene TRBJ2-1, with a possible D match to TRBD2 (5 bases). Trimming took 4 bases from V and 5 from J, leaving 12 bases between them. The CDR3 sequence is 14 residues long. Germline lookup yields CDR1 MNHNS and CDR2 SASEGT. The CDR3 sequence: CASSVPGNHNEQFF. The CDR3 DNA sequence: TGTGCCAGCAGTGTCCCCGGGAATCACAATGAGCAGTTCTTC.

Worth noting for this clone: Other DNA sequences in this specimen translate into the identical CDR3. The chain combines TRBV4-1 with TRBJ2-7; D uncertain. V shed 1 base and J shed 3 bases, with 7 bases lying between them. The germline V gene has CDR1 MGHRA and CDR2 YSYEKL. The CDR3 has 13 amino acids. CDR3 loop: CASSQGLDYEQYF. CDR3 nucleotide sequence: TGCGCCAGCAGCCAAGGGTTGGACTACGAGCAGTACTTC.

V is TRBV28 and J is TRBJ1-1; TRBD1 is a possible D gene (6 bases). The CDR3 runs to 16 residues. Between the trimmed V and J ends, which lost 6 bases and 5 bases, there was a span of 22 bases. Germline V lookup: CDR1 MDHEN, CDR2 SYDVKM. The CDR3 loop is CASRFRTGRKRTEAFF. The CDR3 nucleotides read TGTGCCAGCAGGTTCCGCACAGGGAGGAAGAGGACTGAAGCTTTCTTT. Full variable domain (rest looked up from reference TRBV28 and TRBJ1-1): DVKVTQSSRYLVKRTGEKVFLECVQDMDHENMFWYRQDPGLGLRLIYFSYDVKMKEKGDIPEGYSVSREKKERFSLILESASTNQTSMYLCASRFRTGRKRTEAFFGQGTRLTVV.

The chain combines TRBV11-2 with TRBJ1-5, with 12 bases aligning to TRBD1. V lost 0 bases to trimming and J lost 7 bases; unmatched junction nucleotides: 7. The germline CDR1 and CDR2 sequences are SGHAT and FQNNGV. The CDR3 spans 17 residues. This CDR3 reads CASSLEAGQGARQPQHF. The CDR3 DNA reads TGTGCCAGCAGCTTAGAGGCGGGACAGGGGGCGCGACAGCCCCAGCATTTT. The variable domain in full, completed from reference TRBV11-2 and TRBJ1-5, reads EAGVAQSPRYKIIEKRQSVAFWCNPISGHATLYWYQQILGQGPKLLIQFQNNGVVDDSQLPKDRFSAERLKGVDSTLKIQPAKLEDSAVYLCASSLEAGQGARQPQHFGDGTRLSIL.

This sequence joins TRBV7-3 and TRBJ2-5; 10 nucleotides align to TRBD1. Germline V CDR1 and CDR2: SGHTA, FQGTGA. This CDR3 has 16 residues. The junction had 9 bases not matched to a gene; V was cut back by 5 bases and J by 3 bases. In DNA form, the CDR3 reads TGTGCCAGCAGCGAACACCCGGGACAGGGGAAAGAGACCCAGTACTTC. This sequence encodes CASSEHPGQGKETQYF.

This chain links TRBV19 with TRBJ2-7; unclear D gene. CDR3 length equals 17 residues. Germline V CDR1 and CDR2: LNHDA, SQIVND (reference sequence). The ends were cut back, 0 bases at V and 2 bases at J, with 17 bases in the middle. The CDR3 region is CASSIDHHPDGTYEQYF. The CDR3, as DNA: TGTGCCAGTAGTATAGATCATCATCCGGACGGAACCTACGAGCAGTACTTC.

This clone is a singleton in its sample. This chain links TRBV4-3 with TRBJ2-6; 7 bases fit TRBD1. The CDR3 has 16 residues. Germline-derived CDR1 and CDR2 are LGHNA and YSLEER. The V segment lost 3 bases and the J segment 4 bases; nucleotides outside the gene matches: 6. CDR3: CASSQEQGTGANVLTF. In DNA, the CDR3 is TGCGCCAGCAGCCAGGAACAGGGGACAGGGGCCAACGTCCTGACTTTC.

Only a few counts were recorded for this clone. The rearrangement uses TRBV30 and TRBJ1-1; 10 bases match TRBD1. CDR1 is GTSNPN, CDR2 SVGIG, per germline (reference sequence). The CDR3 runs to 13 residues. After removal of 3 bases from V and 5 bases from J, the junction contained 3 bases not matched to a gene. Here the CDR3 reads CAWRRTGGTEAFF. CDR3 bases: TGTGCCTGGAGGAGGACAGGGGGAACTGAAGCTTTCTTT.

The chain couples TRBV13 to TRBJ1-3; D remains unclear. The germline V gene encodes CDR1 PRHDT and CDR2 FYEKMQ (reference sequence). The length of the CDR3 is 15 residues. Trimming stripped 5 bases from V and 1 base from J, with 12 bases between. The CDR3, as DNA: TGTGCCAGCAGCCCAGGTTCGGAATCTGGAAACACCATATATTTT. This codes for CASSPGSESGNTIYF.

This chain links TRBV11-2 with TRBJ2-7; unclear D gene. V was trimmed by 6 bases and J by 3 bases, leaving 9 bases between them. Germline CDR1 SGHAT, CDR2 FQNNGV. The CDR3 contains 12 residues. The CDR3 protein is CASSPLSYEQYF. CDR3 nucleotides: TGTGCCAGCAGTCCGCTGAGCTACGAGCAGTACTTC.

This chain uses TRBV5-1 with TRBJ1-5; 9 bases are a match to TRBD1. CDR3 size: 15 residues. Germline CDR1 and CDR2: SGHRS and YFSETQ. V gave up 4 bases and J gave up 3 bases; unmatched junction bases: 5. This chain's CDR3 is CASSRTGAANQPQHF. As DNA, the CDR3 is TGCGCCAGCAGCCGGACAGGGGCGGCCAATCAGCCCCAGCATTTT. The complete variable domain, with remaining parts taken from reference TRBV5-1 and TRBJ1-5, reads KAGVTQTPRYLIKTRGQQVTLSCSPISGHRSVSWYQQTPGQGLQFLFEYFSETQRNKGNFPGRFSGRQFSNSRSEMNVSTLELGDSALYLCASSRTGAANQPQHFGDGTRLSIL.

The sample holds a few counts of this clone. The chain has TRBV25-1 and TRBJ1-5; D perhaps matches TRBD1 (5 bases). V lost 0 bases to trimming and J lost 8 bases, with 8 bases between them. Germline lookup yields CDR1 MGHDK and CDR2 SYGVNS. CDR3 length: 13 residues. The CDR3 region is CASSEYGAEPQHF. As DNA, the CDR3 is TGTGCCAGCAGTGAATATGGGGCTGAGCCCCAGCATTTT.